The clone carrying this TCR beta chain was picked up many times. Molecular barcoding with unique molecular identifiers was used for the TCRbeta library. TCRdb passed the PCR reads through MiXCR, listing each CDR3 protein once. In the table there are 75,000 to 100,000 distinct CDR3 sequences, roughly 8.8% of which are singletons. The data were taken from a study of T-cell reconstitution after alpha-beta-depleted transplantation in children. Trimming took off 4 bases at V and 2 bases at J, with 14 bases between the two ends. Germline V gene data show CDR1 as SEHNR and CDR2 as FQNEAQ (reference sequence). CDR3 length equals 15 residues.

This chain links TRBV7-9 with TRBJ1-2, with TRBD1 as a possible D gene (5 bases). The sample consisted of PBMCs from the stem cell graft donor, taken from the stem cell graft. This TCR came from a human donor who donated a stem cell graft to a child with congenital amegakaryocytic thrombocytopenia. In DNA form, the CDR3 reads TGTGCCAGCAGCTCAGCCTCGACAGTGAACTATGGCTACACCTTC. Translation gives CASSSASTVNYGYTF.